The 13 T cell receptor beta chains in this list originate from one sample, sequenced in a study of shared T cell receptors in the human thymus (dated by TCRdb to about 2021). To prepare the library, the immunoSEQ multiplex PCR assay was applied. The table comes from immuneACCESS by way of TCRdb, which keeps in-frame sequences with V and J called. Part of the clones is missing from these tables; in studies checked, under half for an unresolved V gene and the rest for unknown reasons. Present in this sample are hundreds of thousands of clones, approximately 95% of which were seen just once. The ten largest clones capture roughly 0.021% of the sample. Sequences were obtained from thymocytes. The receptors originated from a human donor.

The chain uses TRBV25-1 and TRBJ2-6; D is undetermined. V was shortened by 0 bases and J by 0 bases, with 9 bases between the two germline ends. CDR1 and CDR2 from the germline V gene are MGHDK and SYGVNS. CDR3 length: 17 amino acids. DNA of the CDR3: TGTGCCAGCAGTGAATATCGGCCCGTCTCTGGGGCCAACGTCCTGACTTTC. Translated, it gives CASSEYRPVSGANVLTF.

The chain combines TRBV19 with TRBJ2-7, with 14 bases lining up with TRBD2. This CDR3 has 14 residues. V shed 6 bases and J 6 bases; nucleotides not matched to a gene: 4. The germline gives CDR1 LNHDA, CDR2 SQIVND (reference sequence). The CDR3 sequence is CASSGTSGSGEQYF. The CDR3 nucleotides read TGTGCCAGTAGCGGGACTAGCGGGAGTGGCGAGCAGTACTTC.

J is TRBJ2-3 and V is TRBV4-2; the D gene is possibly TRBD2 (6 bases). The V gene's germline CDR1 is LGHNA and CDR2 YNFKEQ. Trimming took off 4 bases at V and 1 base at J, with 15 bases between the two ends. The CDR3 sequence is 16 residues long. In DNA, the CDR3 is TGTGCCAGCAGCCCCCGGGACTCCAGATGCACAGATACGCAGTATTTT. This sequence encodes CASSPRDSRCTDTQYF.

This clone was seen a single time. The CDR3 spells CASSPSGGTGELFF. The CDR3, as DNA: TGTGCCAGCAGTCCTTCAGGGGGAACCGGGGAGCTGTTTTTT. The chain recombines TRBV2 with TRBJ2-2; 7 bases line up with TRBD1. The CDR3 has 14 amino acids. Germline values: CDR1 SNHLY, CDR2 FYNNEI. V shed 5 bases, J shed 5 bases, and the junction held 5 bases outside the gene matches.

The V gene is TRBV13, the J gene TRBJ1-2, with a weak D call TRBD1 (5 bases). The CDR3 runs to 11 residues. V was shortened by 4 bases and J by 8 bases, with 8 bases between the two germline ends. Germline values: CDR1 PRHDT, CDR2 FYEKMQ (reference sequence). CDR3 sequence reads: CASSSRGGYTF. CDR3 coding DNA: TGTGCCAGCAGCTCCCGGGGCGGCTACACCTTC. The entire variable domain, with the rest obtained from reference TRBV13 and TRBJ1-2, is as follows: AAGVIQSPRHLIKEKRETATLKCYPIPRHDTVYWYQQGPGQDPQFLISFYEKMQSDKGSIPDRFSAQQFSDYHSELNMSSLELGDSALYFCASSSRGGYTFGSGTRLTVV.

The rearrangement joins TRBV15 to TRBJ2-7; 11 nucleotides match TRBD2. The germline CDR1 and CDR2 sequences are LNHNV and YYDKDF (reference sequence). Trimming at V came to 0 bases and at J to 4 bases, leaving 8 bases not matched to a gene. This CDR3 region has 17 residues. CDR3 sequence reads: CATSREGGSSGRYEQYF. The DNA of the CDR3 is TGTGCCACCAGCAGAGAGGGGGGGTCTAGCGGGAGGTACGAGCAGTACTTC.

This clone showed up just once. Here the CDR3 DNA reads TGTGCCAGCAGTGACTCGTGGGACAGGGACAATCAGCCCCAGCATTTT. As protein: CASSDSWDRDNQPQHF. The V gene is TRBV6-4, the J gene TRBJ1-5; 9 bases map to TRBD1. Trimming at V came to 0 bases and at J to 3 bases, leaving 3 bases not matched to a gene. CDR1 and CDR2 from the germline V gene are MRHNA and SNTAGT. CDR3 size: 16 residues.

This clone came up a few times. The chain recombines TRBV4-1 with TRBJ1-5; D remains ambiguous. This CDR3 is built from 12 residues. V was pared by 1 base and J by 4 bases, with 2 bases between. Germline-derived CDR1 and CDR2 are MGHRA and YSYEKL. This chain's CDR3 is CASSQGNQPQHF. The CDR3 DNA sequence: TGCGCCAGCAGCCAAGGGAATCAGCCCCAGCATTTT.

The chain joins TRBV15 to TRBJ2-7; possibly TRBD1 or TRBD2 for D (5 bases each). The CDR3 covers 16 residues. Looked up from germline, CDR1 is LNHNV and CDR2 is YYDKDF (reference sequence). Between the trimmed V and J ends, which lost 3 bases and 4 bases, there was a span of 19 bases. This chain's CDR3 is CATSRKRGLAPYEQYF. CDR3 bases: TGTGCCACCAGCAGGAAACGGGGCCTTGCTCCGTACGAGCAGTACTTC.

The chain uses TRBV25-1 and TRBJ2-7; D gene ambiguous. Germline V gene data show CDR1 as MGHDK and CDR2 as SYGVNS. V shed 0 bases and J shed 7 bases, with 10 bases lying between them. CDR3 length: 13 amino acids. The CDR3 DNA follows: TGTGCCAGCAGTGAATATGGACGCCGGGAGCAGTACTTC. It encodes CASSEYGRREQYF.

As DNA, the CDR3 is TGCGCCAGCAGCCAAGATAGGAGGGTGGAAGAGACCCAGTACTTC. It is translated as CASSQDRRVEETQYF. The V gene is TRBV4-3, the J gene TRBJ2-5, with D possibly being TRBD2 (6 bases). The germline V gene encodes CDR1 LGHNA and CDR2 YSLEER. Trimming took off 0 bases at V and 3 bases at J, with 11 bases between the two ends. The CDR3 consists of 15 residues.

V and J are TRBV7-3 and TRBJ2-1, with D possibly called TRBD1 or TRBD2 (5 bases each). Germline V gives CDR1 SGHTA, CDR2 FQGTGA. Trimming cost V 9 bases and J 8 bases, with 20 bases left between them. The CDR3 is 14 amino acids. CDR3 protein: CARPPGPHSHEQFF. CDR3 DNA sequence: TGTGCCAGACCCCCGGGACCACATTCCCATGAGCAGTTCTTC.

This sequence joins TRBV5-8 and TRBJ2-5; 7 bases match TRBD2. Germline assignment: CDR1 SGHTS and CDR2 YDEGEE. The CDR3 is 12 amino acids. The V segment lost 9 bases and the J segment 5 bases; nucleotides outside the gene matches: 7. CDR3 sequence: CANDGRRETQYF. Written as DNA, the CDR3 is TGTGCCAACGACGGGAGGAGGGAGACCCAGTACTTC.